A single sample is the source of the 30 T cell receptor beta chains below, sequenced in a study of monozygotic twins with inflammatory bowel disease. After re-calling the 5' RACE reads, TCRdb lists one entry per CDR3 protein, DNA absent. In total, the table holds approximately 340,000 distinct CDR3 sequences. Sequencing input: blood. These TCRs come from a human donor with ulcerative colitis or Crohn's disease, or a healthy co-twin of an affected twin (not recorded which).

The genes are TRBV6-5 and TRBJ2-5; checking the TCRdb D call of TRBD1 is not possible without DNA. The CDR3 sequence is 13 residues long. Per germline, CDR1 MNHEY and CDR2 SVGAGI. The CDR3 region is CASRLGGVETQYF.

J is TRBJ1-3 and V is TRBV7-9. The CDR3 spans 15 residues. Looked up from germline, CDR1 is SEHNR and CDR2 is FQNEAQ (reference sequence). The CDR3 loop reads CASSRSPASGNTIYF.

The chain carries TRBV12-3 or TRBV12-4 and TRBJ2-5. CDR3 length: 14 residues. CDR3 protein: CASSRSPVQETQYF.

The V call is TRBV6-1, the J call TRBJ1-4; the TRBD1 assignment by TCRdb is unverifiable without DNA. The germline CDR1 and CDR2 sequences are MNHNS and SASEGT. This CDR3 spans 18 amino acids. The CDR3 spells CASTSRRRRGPTNEKLFF.

The rearrangement joins TRBV5-1 to TRBJ2-3. Per germline, CDR1 SGHRS and CDR2 YFSETQ. There are 19 residues in the CDR3. This CDR3 reads CASSLYIHGVTSSTDTQYF.

This chain links TRBV12-3 or TRBV12-4 with TRBJ2-7. This CDR3 region has 14 residues. The CDR3 here is CASSLGTEFYEQYF.

The chain couples TRBV4-1 to TRBJ1-5; the D call of TRBD1 rests on TCRdb alone, since no DNA is present to check it. The CDR3 sequence is 17 residues long. In germline, CDR1 is MGHRA, CDR2 YSYEKL. This CDR3 is CASSQEGGQLINQPQHF.

This sequence joins TRBV7-3 and TRBJ2-2; absent DNA, TCRdb's TRBD2 call cannot be checked. There are 15 residues in the CDR3. Looked up from germline, CDR1 is SGHTA and CDR2 is FQGTGA. The CDR3 sequence: CASSSRTSGSGELFF.

CDR3 sequence: CSAWRSSGANVLTF. The genes are TRBV20-1 and TRBJ2-6. The V gene's germline CDR1 is DFQATT and CDR2 SNEGSKA (reference sequence). This CDR3 spans 14 amino acids.

V and J are TRBV12-3 or TRBV12-4 and TRBJ1-5; checking the TCRdb D call of TRBD1 is not possible without DNA. CDR3 length: 16 amino acids. The CDR3 sequence: CASSVGSPFSNQPQHF.

This sequence joins TRBV5-1 and TRBJ1-5; TCRdb selects TRBD1, and the lack of DNA leaves this call unchecked. The CDR3 length is 15 residues. Germline V lookup: CDR1 SGHRS, CDR2 YFSETQ. CDR3 region: CASSLEGFSNQPQHF.

The chain joins TRBV10-3 to TRBJ2-2; TCRdb calls TRBD1, which cannot be checked without DNA. The CDR3 consists of 15 residues. Germline-derived CDR1 and CDR2 are ENHRY and SYGVKD. CDR3: CAIREGRGNTGELFF.

This chain joins TRBV5-8 and TRBJ2-1; TCRdb's D gene call, TRBD2, goes unchecked for lack of DNA. Germline V gene lookup returns CDR1 SGHTS and CDR2 YDEGEE. The CDR3 is 15 residues long. This CDR3 reads CASSLLAGGQVEQFF.

The chain links TRBV28 to TRBJ2-3; TCRdb calls TRBD2, which cannot be checked without DNA. The CDR3 is 15 residues long. Looked up from germline, CDR1 is MDHEN and CDR2 is SYDVKM. CDR3 amino acids: CASRRTSGGPDTQYF.

J is TRBJ1-2 and V is TRBV7-2; with no DNA, the TCRdb D assignment of TRBD1 cannot be verified. Germline V gene data show CDR1 as SGHTA and CDR2 as FQGNSA. CDR3 size: 16 residues. CDR3: CASSLDGSGSAYGYTF.

The V gene is TRBV7-3, the J gene TRBJ2-3; the TRBD1 assignment by TCRdb is unverifiable without DNA. Germline lookup yields CDR1 SGHTA and CDR2 FQGTGA. The CDR3 is made up of 14 amino acids. The CDR3 sequence is CASSLQDTTDTQYF.

The chain carries TRBV5-5 and TRBJ2-7. Germline V lookup: CDR1 SGHKS, CDR2 YYEKEE (reference sequence). The CDR3 length is 16 residues. This CDR3 is CASSLGVGQHPYEQYF.

The rearrangement uses TRBV2 and TRBJ2-5. In germline, CDR1 is SNHLY, CDR2 FYNNEI. CDR3 size: 11 residues. CDR3 sequence: CASSVRESQYF.

This chain uses TRBV20-1 with TRBJ2-7; the D gene TCRdb calls, TRBD1, cannot be checked with no DNA. Germline CDR1 and CDR2: DFQATT and SNEGSKA (reference sequence). The length of the CDR3 is 14 residues. The CDR3 spells CSASPGTGVYEQYF.

The gene calls are TRBV6-6 and TRBJ1-6; the TCRdb D gene call, TRBD1, has no DNA to confirm it. The CDR3 sequence is 13 residues long. The germline V gene has CDR1 MNHNY and CDR2 SVGAGI (reference sequence). CDR3: CASSVRGDSPLHF.

The chain combines TRBV6-1 with TRBJ1-1; TCRdb picks TRBD1, but there is no DNA to check that call. This CDR3 has 13 residues. Germline-derived CDR1 and CDR2 are MNHNS and SASEGT. The chain's CDR3 is CASSAEGLAEAFF.

The V gene is TRBV20-1, the J gene TRBJ1-6; TCRdb returns TRBD1, unconfirmable since there is no DNA. The CDR3 is 14 amino acids. Germline V gene lookup returns CDR1 DFQATT and CDR2 SNEGSKA (reference sequence). The CDR3 loop reads CSANSGSYNSPLHF.

V gene TRBV12-3 or TRBV12-4 combines with J gene TRBJ2-2; TCRdb lists TRBD2, though no DNA is available to test this call. The CDR3 sequence is 15 residues long. CDR3 sequence reads: CASSPRLFETGELFF.

This sequence joins TRBV11-2 and TRBJ2-3; TCRdb's D gene call, TRBD2, goes unchecked for lack of DNA. The CDR3 has 15 amino acids. CDR1 is SGHAT, CDR2 FQNNGV, per germline. The CDR3 sequence: CASSPGLGSTDTQYF. Drawing the rest from reference TRBV11-2 and TRBJ2-3, the complete variable domain is EAGVAQSPRYKIIEKRQSVAFWCNPISGHATLYWYQQILGQGPKLLIQFQNNGVVDDSQLPKDRFSAERLKGVDSTLKIQPAKLEDSAVYLCASSPGLGSTDTQYFGPGTRLTVL.

CDR3 sequence: CSVGSSGQGETQYF. This rearrangement joins TRBV29-1 to TRBJ2-5; TCRdb proposes TRBD1, but this gene call is untestable without DNA. The CDR3 length is 14 residues. Germline V CDR1 and CDR2: SQVTM, ANQGSEA.

The V and J genes are TRBV27 and TRBJ1-6. The germline V gene encodes CDR1 MNHEY and CDR2 SMNVEV (reference sequence). CDR3 length equals 12 residues. The CDR3: CASSRIGSPLHF.

The J gene is TRBJ2-7, the V gene TRBV5-5; the TRBD1 assignment by TCRdb is unverifiable without DNA. The CDR3 covers 16 residues. From germline, CDR1 is SGHKS and CDR2 YYEKEE (reference sequence). The CDR3: CASSFSPQDGVHEQYF. The whole variable domain, remainder taken from reference TRBV5-5 and TRBJ2-7, is DAGVTQSPTHLIKTRGQQVTLRCSPISGHKSVSWYQQVLGQGPQFIFQYYEKEERGRGNFPDRFSARQFPNYSSELNVNALLLGDSALYLCASSFSPQDGVHEQYFGPGTRLTVT.

The chain recombines TRBV5-1 with TRBJ2-5. CDR3 length: 14 amino acids. The germline V gene encodes CDR1 SGHRS and CDR2 YFSETQ. The CDR3 reads CASTLNSWEETQYF.

The chain joins TRBV28 to TRBJ2-7; TCRdb's D call, TRBD2, is unchecked because there is no DNA. Germline CDR1 is MDHEN and CDR2 is SYDVKM. CDR3 length: 13 amino acids. CDR3 loop: CASLPRSPLEQYF.

The chain uses TRBV5-1 and TRBJ2-7; without DNA, the TCRdb call of TRBD1 cannot be checked. The CDR3 loop spans 16 amino acids. Germline CDR1 and CDR2: SGHRS and YFSETQ. This chain's CDR3 is CASSSRQGDFSYEQYF.